The next 4 T cell receptor beta chains were all read from a single sample in a study of T cell repertoires in cytomegalovirus infection. Their specific antigens are unknown. TCRdb called the reads again in MiXCR, with one record for every CDR3 protein. The sample lists around 120,000 distinct CDR3 sequences, about 24% seen once, with about 37% in the top ten. Specimen: PBMCs, sequenced either directly or after in vitro stimulation (not recorded which). The receptors derive from a human donor in good health (CMV status not recorded). Some clones in this sample may be carry-over from other donors' samples.

V is TRBV11-2 and J is TRBJ2-1; D is undetermined. Germline V CDR1 and CDR2: SGHAT, FQNNGV. Trimming cost V 0 bases and J 10 bases, with 10 bases left between them. CDR3 size: 13 residues. Here the CDR3 DNA reads TGTGCCAGCAGCTTAGAAGGTCGTCCGGAGCAGTTCTTC. Protein: CASSLEGRPEQFF.

The genes are TRBV7-3 and TRBJ2-7; the D gene is possibly TRBD2 (6 bases). Trimming took 5 bases from V and 5 from J, leaving 19 bases between them. The CDR3 covers 15 residues. CDR1 SGHTA and CDR2 FQGTGA come from the germline V gene. The CDR3 DNA follows: TGTGCCAGCAGCCCCACGGCGGGGTTTACGAACGAGCAGTACTTC. Translated: CASSPTAGFTNEQYF.

This clonotype was seen ten or more times. The V call is TRBV7-9, the J call TRBJ2-5; 7 positions match TRBD1. The CDR3 has 14 residues. V dropped 5 bases and J dropped 4; count of bases not matched to a gene: 7. Germline lookup yields CDR1 SEHNR and CDR2 FQNEAQ (reference sequence). The CDR3: CASSQRQGRETQYF. CDR3 nucleotide sequence: TGTGCCAGCAGCCAACGACAGGGTCGAGAGACCCAGTACTTC.

A few counts support this clonotype. The genes are TRBV24-1 and TRBJ2-3, with D perhaps TRBD2 (6 bases). Germline V lookup: CDR1 KGHDR, CDR2 SFDVKD. The CDR3 has 15 amino acids. V gave up 5 bases and J gave up 6 bases, with 17 bases separating them. The CDR3 region has the DNA TGTGCCACCAGTGCCCCAGCGACTAGTTCCGATACGCAGTATTTT. It codes for CATSAPATSSDTQYF.